One TCR beta chain is described in this entry. Which antigen it targets is not known. It has no much larger one-base neighbor in the sample; base qualities were not kept. This specimen belongs to a study of blood T cell repertoires in COVID-19 (TCRdb year 2020). About the full investigation: Samples from collaborators originated in the United States, Italy and Spain and spanned both the acute and convalescent phases of COVID-19. The samples were drawn from two sources: the first 160 participants of the ongoing ImmuneRACE study, and 950 to 1,500 subjects contributed by 6 global collaborators. A freely available public database, intended as a resource for researchers studying the immune response to SARS-CoV-2, is where the repertoires were released. The prospective study material was composed of cDNA or gDNA derived from T cells, B-cell-depleted T cells, or PBMCs. HLA class I and class II types, where available, came from metadata supplied by the sample provider rather than from assay-based typing. Nearly every sample came with metadata listing a de-identified subject ID, COVID-19 status, age in years and sex. Subjects who had been exposed to COVID-19, were actively infected with it, or had recovered from it provided the deeply sampled blood TCRbeta repertoires that made up the dataset.

The CDR3 contains 15 residues, cysteine and phenylalanine counted. Just CDR3 DNA is preserved here, 45 bases in frame from base 1. V is reduced by 5 bases and J by 8 bases, leaving a spacing of 21 bases between them. Reading the germline V gene (reference sequence) gives CDR1 MNHEY and CDR2 SMNVEV. The immunoSEQ Assay, a bias-controlled multiplex PCR, was used to amplify TCRbeta CDR3 regions from genomic DNA. The source study handled its data this way. The number of nucleated cells in each sample was estimated by amplification of reference gene primers within the assay. Sequence reads were collapsed and filtered to measure the absolute abundance of every unique TCRbeta CDR3 rearrangement. Productive Simpson clonality was computed per sample as the square root of Simpson's diversity index over productive rearrangements. The immuneACCESS repertoire file appears here via TCRdb, limited to in-frame rearrangements. These files lack a portion of the clones; in checked studies, under half of the deficit traces to unresolved V genes, and the cause of the others is not known. The V and J calls and clone size were taken over from that table, and D and trimming were inferred from the DNA. The sample records approximately 190,000 clones, 75% to 95% of which are singletons. The ten largest clones add up to approximately 0.48% of the sample.

Overall results and qualifications from the work: How much clinical and demographic metadata was included differed by source and by participant, and the metadata was provided uncurated.

Each collaborating institution followed its own protocols to collect whole blood in K2EDTA tubes. For TCRbeta analysis, collaborators shipped samples as frozen whole blood, isolated PBMCs, or DNA extracted from either of those sample types. The source material was peripheral blood. The chain was built from TRBV27 and TRBJ1-2; possibly the D gene is TRBD1, per 6 matching bases. This TCR came from a man in his forties or fifties with acute or convalescent COVID-19. In nucleotides, the sequence is TGTGCCAGCAGTCTCACCAGGGGCTCACTGATAGGCTACACCTTC. Its translation reads: CASSLTRGSLIGYTF.